These 3 T cell receptor beta chains share one sample of origin, sequenced in a study of OX40 agonist ivuxolimab in advanced cancers. TCRdb keeps only in-frame clones here, not all; method: immunoSEQ multiplex PCR. This repertoire shows about 77,000 clones, 65% to 90% found once; its top ten account for under 0.75%. This specimen was CD4+ or CD8+ T cells sorted from blood, taken in a trial of the OX40 agonist ivuxolimab. The source is an adult with an advanced solid tumor such as melanoma, head and neck, liver or kidney cancer.

The chain recombines TRBV19 with TRBJ1-4; TRBD1 aligns across 10 bases. V was clipped by 7 bases and J by 8 bases; unmatched bases: 10. The CDR3 totals 15 residues. In germline, CDR1 is LNHDA, CDR2 SQIVND (reference sequence). The CDR3 spells CASTRDRGGREKLFF. CDR3 nucleotides: TGTGCCAGTACTCGGGACAGGGGAGGGAGAGAAAAACTGTTTTTT.

The chain carries TRBV7-3 and TRBJ2-3; 7 bases match TRBD2. The CDR3 is made up of 15 amino acids. Germline CDR1 SGHTA, CDR2 FQGTGA. V dropped 5 bases and J dropped 6; count of bases not matched to a gene: 11. DNA of the CDR3: TGTGCCAGCAGCCCCAACGGGGGAGGGGCCGATACGCAGTATTTT. Translation: CASSPNGGGADTQYF.

The V and J genes are TRBV11-2 and TRBJ2-3; D unclear. Germline values: CDR1 SGHAT, CDR2 FQNNGV. Trimming removed 5 bases from V and 2 bases from J, with 14 bases in between. CDR3 length equals 15 residues. The CDR3 is CASSRDTRATDTQYF. Written as DNA, the CDR3 is TGTGCCAGCAGCCGAGACACTCGGGCCACAGATACGCAGTATTTT.